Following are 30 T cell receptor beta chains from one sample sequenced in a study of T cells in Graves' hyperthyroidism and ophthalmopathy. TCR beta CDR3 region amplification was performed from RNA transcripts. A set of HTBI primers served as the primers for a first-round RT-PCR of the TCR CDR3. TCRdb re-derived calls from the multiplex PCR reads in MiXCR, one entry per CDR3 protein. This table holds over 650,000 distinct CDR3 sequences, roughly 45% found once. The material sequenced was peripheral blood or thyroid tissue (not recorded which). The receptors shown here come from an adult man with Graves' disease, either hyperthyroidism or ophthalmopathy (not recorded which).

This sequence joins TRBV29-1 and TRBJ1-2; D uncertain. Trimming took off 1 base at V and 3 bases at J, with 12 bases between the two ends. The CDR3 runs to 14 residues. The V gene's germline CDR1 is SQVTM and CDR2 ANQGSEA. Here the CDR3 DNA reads TGCAGCGTTGAAGTATTAGGCCCGGACTATGGCTACACCTTC. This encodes CSVEVLGPDYGYTF.

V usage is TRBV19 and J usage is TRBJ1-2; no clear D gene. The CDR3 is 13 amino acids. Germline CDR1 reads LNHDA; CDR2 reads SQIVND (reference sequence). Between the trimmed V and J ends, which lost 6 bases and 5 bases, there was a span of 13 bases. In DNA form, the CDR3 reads TGTGCCAGTAGCACCCCGGGGAGGTATGGCTACACCTTC. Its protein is CASSTPGRYGYTF. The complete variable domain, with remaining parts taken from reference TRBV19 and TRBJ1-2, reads DGGITQSPKYLFRKEGQNVTLSCEQNLNHDAMYWYRQDPGQGLRLIYYSQIVNDFQKGDIAEGYSVSREKKESFPLTVTSAQKNPTAFYLCASSTPGRYGYTFGSGTRLTVV.

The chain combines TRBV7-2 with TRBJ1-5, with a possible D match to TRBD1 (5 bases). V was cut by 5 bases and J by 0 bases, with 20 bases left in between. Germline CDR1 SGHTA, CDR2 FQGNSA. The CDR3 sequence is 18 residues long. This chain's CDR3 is CASSVGTVGVYSNQPQHF. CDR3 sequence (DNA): TGTGCCAGCAGCGTCGGGACGGTTGGCGTCTATAGCAATCAGCCCCAGCATTTT.

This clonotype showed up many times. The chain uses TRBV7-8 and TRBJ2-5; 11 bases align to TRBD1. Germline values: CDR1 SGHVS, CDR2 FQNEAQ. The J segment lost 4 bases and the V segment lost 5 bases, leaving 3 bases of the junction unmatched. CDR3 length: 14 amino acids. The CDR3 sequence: CASSGQGASETQYF. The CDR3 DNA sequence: TGTGCCAGCAGCGGACAGGGGGCTTCAGAGACCCAGTACTTC.

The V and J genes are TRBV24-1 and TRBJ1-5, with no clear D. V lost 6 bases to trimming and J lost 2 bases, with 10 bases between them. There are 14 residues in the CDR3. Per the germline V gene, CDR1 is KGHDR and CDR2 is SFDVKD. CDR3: CATSYLEGNQPQHF. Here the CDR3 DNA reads TGTGCCACCAGTTATCTCGAAGGCAATCAGCCCCAGCATTTT.

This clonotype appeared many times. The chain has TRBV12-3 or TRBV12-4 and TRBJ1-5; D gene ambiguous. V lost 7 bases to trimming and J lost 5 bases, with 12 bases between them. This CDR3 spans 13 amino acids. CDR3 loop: CASTTQKDQPQHF. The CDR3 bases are TGTGCCAGCACCACCCAAAAGGATCAGCCCCAGCATTTT.

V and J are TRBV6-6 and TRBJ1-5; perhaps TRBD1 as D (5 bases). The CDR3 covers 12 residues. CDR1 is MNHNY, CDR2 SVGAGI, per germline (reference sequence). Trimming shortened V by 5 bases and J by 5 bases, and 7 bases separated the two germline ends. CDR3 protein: CASSGGDQPQHF. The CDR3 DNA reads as TGTGCCAGCAGTGGGGGGGATCAGCCCCAGCATTTT.

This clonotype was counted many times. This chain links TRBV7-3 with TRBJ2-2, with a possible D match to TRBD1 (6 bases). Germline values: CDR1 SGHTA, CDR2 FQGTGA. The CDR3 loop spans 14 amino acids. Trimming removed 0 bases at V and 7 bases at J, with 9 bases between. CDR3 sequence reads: CASSLTRTDGELFF. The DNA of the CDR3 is TGTGCCAGCAGCTTAACAAGGACAGACGGGGAGCTGTTTTTT.

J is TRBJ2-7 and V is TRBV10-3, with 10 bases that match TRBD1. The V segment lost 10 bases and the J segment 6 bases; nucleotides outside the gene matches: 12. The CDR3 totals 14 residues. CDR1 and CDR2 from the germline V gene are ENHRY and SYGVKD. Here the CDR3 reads CASTYRRTGGEQYF. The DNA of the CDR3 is TGTGCCAGCACTTACCGGCGGACAGGGGGCGAGCAGTACTTC.

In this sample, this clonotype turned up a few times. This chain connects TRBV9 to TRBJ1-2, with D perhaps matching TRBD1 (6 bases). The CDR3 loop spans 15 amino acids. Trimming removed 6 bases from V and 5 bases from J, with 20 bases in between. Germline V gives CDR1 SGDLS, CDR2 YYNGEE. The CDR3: CASKGVDDRWYGYTF. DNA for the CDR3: TGTGCCAGCAAGGGGGTCGACGACAGGTGGTATGGCTACACCTTC. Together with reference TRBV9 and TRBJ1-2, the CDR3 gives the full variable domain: DSGVTQTPKHLITATGQRVTLRCSPRSGDLSVYWYQQSLDQGLQFLIQYYNGEERAKGNILERFSAQQFPDLHSELNLSSLELGDSALYFCASKGVDDRWYGYTFGSGTRLTVV.

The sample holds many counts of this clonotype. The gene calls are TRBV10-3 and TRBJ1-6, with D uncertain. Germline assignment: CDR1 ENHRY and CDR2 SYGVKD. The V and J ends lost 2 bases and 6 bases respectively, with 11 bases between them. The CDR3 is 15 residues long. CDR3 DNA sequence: TGTGCCATCAGTGAGACGACATCTAGTAATTCACCCCTCCACTTT. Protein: CAISETTSSNSPLHF.

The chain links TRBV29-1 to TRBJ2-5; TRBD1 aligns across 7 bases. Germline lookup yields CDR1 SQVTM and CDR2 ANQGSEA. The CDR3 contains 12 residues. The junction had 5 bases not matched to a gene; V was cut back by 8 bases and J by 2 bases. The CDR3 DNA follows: TGCAGCTTGGGACAGATGCAAGAGACCCAGTACTTC. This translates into CSLGQMQETQYF.

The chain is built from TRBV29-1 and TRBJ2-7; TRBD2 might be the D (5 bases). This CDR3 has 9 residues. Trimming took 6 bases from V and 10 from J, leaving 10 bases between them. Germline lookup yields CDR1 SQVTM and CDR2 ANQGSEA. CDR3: CSVKPGQYF. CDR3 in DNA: TGCAGCGTAAAACCGGGACAGTACTTC.

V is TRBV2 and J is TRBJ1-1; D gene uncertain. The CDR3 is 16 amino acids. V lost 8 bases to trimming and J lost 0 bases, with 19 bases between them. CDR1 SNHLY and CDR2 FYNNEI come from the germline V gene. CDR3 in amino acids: CASPPRSRSMNTEAFF. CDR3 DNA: TGTGCCAGCCCCCCTCGCTCCAGATCCATGAACACTGAAGCTTTCTTT.

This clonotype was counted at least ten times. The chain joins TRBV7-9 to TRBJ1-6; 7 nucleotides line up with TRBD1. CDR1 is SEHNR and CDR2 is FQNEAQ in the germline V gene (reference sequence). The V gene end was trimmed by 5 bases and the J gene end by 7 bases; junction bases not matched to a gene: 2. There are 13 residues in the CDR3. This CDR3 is CASSDRVNSPLHF. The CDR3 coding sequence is TGTGCCAGCAGCGACAGGGTAAATTCACCCCTCCACTTT.

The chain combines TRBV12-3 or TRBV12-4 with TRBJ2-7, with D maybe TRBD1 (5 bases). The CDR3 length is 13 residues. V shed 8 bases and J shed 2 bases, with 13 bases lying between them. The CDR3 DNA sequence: TGTGCCAGCGGGGCTACAACGACCTACGAGCAGTACTTC. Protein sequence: CASGATTTYEQYF.

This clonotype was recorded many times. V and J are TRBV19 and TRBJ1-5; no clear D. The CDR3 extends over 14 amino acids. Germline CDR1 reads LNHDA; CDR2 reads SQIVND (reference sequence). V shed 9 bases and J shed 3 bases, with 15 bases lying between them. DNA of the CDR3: TGTGCCAGCCGGTCGGGTGGGGACAATCAGCCCCAGCATTTT. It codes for CASRSGGDNQPQHF.

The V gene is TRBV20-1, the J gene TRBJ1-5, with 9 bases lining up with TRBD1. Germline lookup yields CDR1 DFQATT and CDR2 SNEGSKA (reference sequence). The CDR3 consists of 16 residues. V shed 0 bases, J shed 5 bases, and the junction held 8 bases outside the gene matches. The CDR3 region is CSARDSRQGGYQPQHF. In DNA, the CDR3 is TGCAGTGCTAGAGATAGTAGACAGGGGGGCTATCAGCCCCAGCATTTT.

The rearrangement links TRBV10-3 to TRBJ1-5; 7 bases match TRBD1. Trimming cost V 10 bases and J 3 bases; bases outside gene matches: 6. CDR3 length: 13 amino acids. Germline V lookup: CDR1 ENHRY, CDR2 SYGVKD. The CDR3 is CASRGTPNQPQHF. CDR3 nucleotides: TGTGCCAGCAGGGGGACACCCAATCAGCCCCAGCATTTT.

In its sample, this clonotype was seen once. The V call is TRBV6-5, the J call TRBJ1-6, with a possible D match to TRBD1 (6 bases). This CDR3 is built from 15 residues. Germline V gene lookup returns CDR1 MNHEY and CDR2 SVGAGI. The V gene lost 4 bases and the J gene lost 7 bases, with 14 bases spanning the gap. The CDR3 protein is CASSFNTGSNSPLHF. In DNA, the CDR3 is TGTGCCAGCAGTTTTAACACAGGGTCCAATTCACCCCTCCACTTT.

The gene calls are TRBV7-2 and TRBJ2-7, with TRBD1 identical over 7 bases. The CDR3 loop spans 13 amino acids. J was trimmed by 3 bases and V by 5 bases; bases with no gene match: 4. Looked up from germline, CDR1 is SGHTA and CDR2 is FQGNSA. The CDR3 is CASSQGTDYEQYF. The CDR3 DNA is TGTGCCAGCAGCCAGGGGACAGACTACGAGCAGTACTTC.

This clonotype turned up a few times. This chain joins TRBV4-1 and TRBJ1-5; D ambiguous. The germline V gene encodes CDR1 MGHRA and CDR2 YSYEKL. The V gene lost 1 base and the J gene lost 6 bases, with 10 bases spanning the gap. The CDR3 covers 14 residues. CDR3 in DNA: TGCGCCAGCAGCCAAGGTTTGGAAGGTCAGCCCCAGCATTTT. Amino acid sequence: CASSQGLEGQPQHF.

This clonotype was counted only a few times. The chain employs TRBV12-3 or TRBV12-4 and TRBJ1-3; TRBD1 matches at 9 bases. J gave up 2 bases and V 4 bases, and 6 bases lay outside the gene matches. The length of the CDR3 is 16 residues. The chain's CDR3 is CASSYYGTGPGNTIYF. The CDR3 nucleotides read TGTGCCAGCAGTTACTACGGGACAGGGCCTGGAAACACCATATATTTT.

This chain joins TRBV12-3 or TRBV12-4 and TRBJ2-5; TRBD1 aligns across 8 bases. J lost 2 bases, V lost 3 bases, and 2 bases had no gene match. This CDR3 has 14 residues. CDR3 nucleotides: TGTGCCAGCAGTTTCAGGGGGCTGCAAGAGACCCAGTACTTC. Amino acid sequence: CASSFRGLQETQYF.

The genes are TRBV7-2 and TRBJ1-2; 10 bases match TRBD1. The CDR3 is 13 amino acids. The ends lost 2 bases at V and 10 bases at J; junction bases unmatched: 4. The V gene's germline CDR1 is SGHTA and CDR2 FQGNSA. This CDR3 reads CASSLSGTGDYTF. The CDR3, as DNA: TGTGCCAGCAGCTTAAGTGGGACAGGGGACTACACCTTC.

In DNA, the CDR3 is TGTGCCATTCGGGCGGACACCATATATTTT. This codes for CAIRADTIYF. This chain links TRBV2 with TRBJ1-3, with unresolved D. This CDR3 region has 10 residues. V lost 10 bases to trimming and J lost 8 bases, with 9 bases between them. Germline CDR1 is SNHLY and CDR2 is FYNNEI.

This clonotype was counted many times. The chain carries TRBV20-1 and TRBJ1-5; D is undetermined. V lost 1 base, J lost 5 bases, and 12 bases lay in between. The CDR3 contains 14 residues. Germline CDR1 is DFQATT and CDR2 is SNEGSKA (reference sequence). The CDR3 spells CSARGLGIDQPQHF. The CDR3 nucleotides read TGCAGTGCTAGAGGGTTGGGGATTGATCAGCCCCAGCATTTT.

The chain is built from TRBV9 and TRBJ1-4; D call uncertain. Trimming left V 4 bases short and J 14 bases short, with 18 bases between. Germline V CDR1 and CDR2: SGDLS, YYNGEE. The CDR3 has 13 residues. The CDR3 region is CASSQGRGEGLFF. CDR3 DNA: TGTGCCAGCAGCCAAGGACGCGGTGAAGGGCTGTTTTTT.

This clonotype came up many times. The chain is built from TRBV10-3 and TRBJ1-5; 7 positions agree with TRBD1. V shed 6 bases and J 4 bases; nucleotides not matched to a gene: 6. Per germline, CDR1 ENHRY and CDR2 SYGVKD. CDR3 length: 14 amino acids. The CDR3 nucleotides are TGTGCCATCAGGGGTCCGGGACAGAATCAGCCCCAGCATTTT. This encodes CAIRGPGQNQPQHF.

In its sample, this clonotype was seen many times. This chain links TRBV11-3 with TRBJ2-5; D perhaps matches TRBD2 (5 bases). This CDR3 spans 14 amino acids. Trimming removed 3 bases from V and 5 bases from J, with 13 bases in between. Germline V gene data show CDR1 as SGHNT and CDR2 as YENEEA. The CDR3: CASSFRAGLETQYF. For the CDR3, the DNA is TGTGCCAGCAGCTTTAGGGCGGGCCTGGAGACCCAGTACTTC.